Following are 7 T cell receptor beta chains from one sample sequenced in a study of blood T cell repertoires in COVID-19. Some clones are missing from TCRdb's copy, which holds only in-frame ones; the method was immunoSEQ multiplex PCR. The table shows fewer than 150,000 clones, with approximately 81% occurring only once. Input material: peripheral blood. The receptors shown here come from a human donor in a cohort sampled during active COVID-19.

The chain recombines TRBV6-2 or TRBV6-3 with TRBJ2-1, with TRBD2 matching 9 bases. Trimming at V came to 2 bases and at J to 9 bases, leaving 14 bases not matched to a gene. CDR3 length equals 17 residues. The germline gives CDR1 MNHEY, CDR2 SVGEGT. CDR3 coding DNA: TGTGCCAGCAGTTACCGGCCTAGCGGGGCGGCTCTGGGTGAGCAGTTCTTC. Translating it yields CASSYRPSGAALGEQFF.

J is TRBJ1-1 and V is TRBV3-1 (or the pseudogene TRBV3-2); D gene ambiguous. Germline V lookup: CDR1 LGHDT, CDR2 YNNKEL (reference sequence). V lost 1 base, J lost 7 bases, and 7 bases lay in between. This CDR3 has 12 residues. CDR3 sequence: CASSQAGGEAFF. The CDR3 coding sequence is TGTGCCAGCAGCCAAGCGGGAGGTGAAGCTTTCTTT.

In DNA, the CDR3 is TGTGCCACCAGCACCAGGAGGATGGCTGAAGCTTTCTTT. This gives the protein CATSTRRMAEAFF. The V call is TRBV15, the J call TRBJ1-1; no clear D. Germline V gene lookup returns CDR1 LNHNV and CDR2 YYDKDF (reference sequence). V was cut by 4 bases and J by 6 bases, with 12 bases left in between. CDR3 length: 13 residues. Complete variable domain (other parts from reference TRBV15 and TRBJ1-1): DAMVIQNPRYQVTQFGKPVTLSCSQTLNHNVMYWYQQKSSQAPKLLFHYYDKDFNNEADTPDNFQSRRPNTSFCFLDIRSPGLGDTAMYLCATSTRRMAEAFFGQGTRLTVV.

The sample holds one count of this clone. V gene TRBV2 combines with J gene TRBJ2-6; D unresolved. Germline V CDR1 and CDR2: SNHLY, FYNNEI. V was clipped by 2 bases and J by 5 bases, with 4 bases between them. The CDR3 extends over 13 amino acids. CDR3 sequence (DNA): TGTGCCAGCAGTGAATTTAGGGCCAACGTCCTGACTTTC. It yields the protein CASSEFRANVLTF.

The CDR3 here is CASSLYRGEVPDEQFF. The DNA of the CDR3 is TGTGCCAGCAGCTTGTATCGCGGGGAGGTCCCGGATGAGCAGTTCTTC. The chain is built from TRBV7-9 and TRBJ2-1; maybe TRBD2 (6 bases). Germline CDR1 and CDR2: SEHNR and FQNEAQ (reference sequence). Trimming took off 3 bases at V and 8 bases at J, with 20 bases between the two ends. CDR3 length: 16 amino acids.

The chain combines TRBV7-2 with TRBJ2-7, with TRBD2 identical over 7 bases. CDR3 length equals 15 residues. V dropped 4 bases and J dropped 4; count of bases not matched to a gene: 10. Germline assignment: CDR1 SGHTA and CDR2 FQGNSA. The CDR3 DNA reads as TGTGCCAGCAGCTCCCAGGGAGGGACTGCATACGAGCAGTACTTC. Protein sequence: CASSSQGGTAYEQYF.

This chain connects TRBV3-1 (or the pseudogene TRBV3-2) to TRBJ1-2, with 10 positions matching TRBD1. Germline values: CDR1 LGHDT, CDR2 YNNKEL (reference sequence). The CDR3 extends over 14 amino acids. The J segment lost 4 bases and the V segment lost 4 bases, leaving 3 bases of the junction unmatched. The chain's CDR3 is CASSLGQGSYGYTF. The CDR3 nucleotides read TGTGCCAGCAGCCTGGGACAGGGGAGCTATGGCTACACCTTC.